The entry below gives a single T cell receptor (beta chain) sequence along with its context. The data stem from a study of cytomegalovirus exposure and HLA in healthy donors. Trimming cost V 1 base and J 2 bases, with 10 bases left between them. The germline CDR1 and CDR2 sequences are SGHNT and YYREEE (reference sequence). CDR3 length: 14 amino acids. Both 60 Vbeta primers and 13 Jbeta primers went into the PCR. Measured with immunoSEQ multiplex PCR; TCRdb has only the in-frame clones, and not every one. The sample table sets out around 130,000 clones. The sequence derives from a woman in her 40s in good health and CMV-seronegative. This rearrangement joins TRBV5-4 to TRBJ2-7, with D possibly being TRBD2 (7 bases). Sequenced input: PBMCs. For the CDR3, the DNA is TGTGCCAGCAGCTTGTTGCGGGGGCCCTACGAGCAGTACTTC. It codes for CASSLLRGPYEQYF.